This TCR beta chain derives from a study of blood T cell repertoires in COVID-19. Looking at the study overall: Nucleic acid was either cDNA or gDNA, and it came from T cells, B-cell-depleted T cells, or PBMCs.

The authors' processing: The assay estimated nucleated cells by amplifying reference gene primers. Clones were sequenced by immunoSEQ multiplex PCR, and TCRdb holds only the in-frame ones, with some missing. The DNA gave D and trimming, while V, J and clone size come from that table. The table lists approximately 96,000 clones, over 75% of them singletons. Trimming took 6 bases from V and 4 from J; bases not matched to a gene: 4. CDR1 is SNHLY and CDR2 is FYNNEI in the germline V gene. This CDR3 spans 13 amino acids. Sequenced sample: peripheral blood. The source of this sequence is a woman aged 80 or over with acute or convalescent COVID-19. This sequence joins TRBV2 and TRBJ2-3, with 7 bases matching TRBD1. CDR3 DNA sequence: TGTGCCAGCAGGACAGGGTATTCAGATACGCAGTATTTT. Its translation: CASRTGYSDTQYF.